This paragraph reports one T cell receptor beta chain. Its matching antigen is unknown. The CDR3 loop spans 16 amino acids. The ends lost 5 bases at V and 3 bases at J; junction bases unmatched: 10. Germline CDR1 and CDR2: PRHDT and FYEKMQ (reference sequence). The entry originates in a study of cytomegalovirus exposure and HLA in healthy donors. Study-wide results and caveats: Per published reports, the classifier diagnosed cytomegalovirus status with high specificity and sensitivity. It was confirmed in vitro that a few of the CMV-associated chains were specific for CMV antigens. Cytomegalovirus association was listed for approximately 160 TCR beta chains.

Only in-frame clones appear in the TCRdb table, and some are missing; sequencing was by immunoSEQ multiplex PCR. This table holds about 360,000 clones, roughly 89% found once. The origin of this receptor is a woman aged 18-29 years in good health and CMV-seronegative. J is TRBJ2-3 and V is TRBV13; 8 nucleotides match TRBD1. The specimen was PBMCs. DNA for the CDR3: TGTGCCAGCAGCCCAACAGGGCAGGGGGCAACAGATACGCAGTATTTT. Amino acid sequence: CASSPTGQGATDTQYF.